The source of this T cell receptor beta chain is a study of response to subunit inactivated influenza vaccine. Findings and limits, study-wide: Authors suggested seasonal influenza vaccinations each recruit few new T cells.

For this clonotype: Its antigen is unknown.

TCRdb fed the RT-PCR reads into MiXCR, producing one record per CDR3 protein. The table lists 500,000 to 600,000 distinct CDR3 sequences, 12% to 15% of them singletons, with around 10% in the top ten. Per germline, CDR1 LGHNA and CDR2 YNFKEQ. J gave up 5 bases and V 4 bases, and 9 bases lay outside the gene matches. The CDR3 runs 15 residues. The sequencing here drew on PBMCs from blood, taken roughly 13 days after vaccination. This sequence originates from a man in his fifties or sixties who received an inactivated influenza vaccine. The chain combines TRBV4-2 with TRBJ2-7; 9 bases align to TRBD2. The CDR3: CASSPEAGGRDEQYF. The CDR3 coding sequence is TGTGCCAGCAGCCCGGAGGCGGGAGGGAGGGACGAGCAGTACTTC.